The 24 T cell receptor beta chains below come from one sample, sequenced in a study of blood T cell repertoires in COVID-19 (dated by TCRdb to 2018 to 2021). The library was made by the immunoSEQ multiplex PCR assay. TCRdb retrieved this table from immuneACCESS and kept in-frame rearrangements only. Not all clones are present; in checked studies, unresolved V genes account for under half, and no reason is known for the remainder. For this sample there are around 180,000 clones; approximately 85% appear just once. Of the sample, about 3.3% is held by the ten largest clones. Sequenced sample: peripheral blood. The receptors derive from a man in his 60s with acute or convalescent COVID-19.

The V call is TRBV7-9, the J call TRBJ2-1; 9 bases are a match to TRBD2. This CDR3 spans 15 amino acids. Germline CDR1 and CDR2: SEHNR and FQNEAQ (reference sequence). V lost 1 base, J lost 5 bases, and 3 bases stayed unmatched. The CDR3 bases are TGTGCCAGCAGCTTAGTAGCGGGAGCTAACAATGAGCAGTTCTTC. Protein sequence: CASSLVAGANNEQFF.

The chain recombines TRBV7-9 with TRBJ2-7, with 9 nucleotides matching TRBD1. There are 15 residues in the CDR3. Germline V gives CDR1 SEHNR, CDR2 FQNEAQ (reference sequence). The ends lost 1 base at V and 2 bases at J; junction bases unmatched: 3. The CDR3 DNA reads TGTGCCAGCAGCTTAGGGGGACAGGGTCCCTACGAGCAGTACTTC. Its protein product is CASSLGGQGPYEQYF.

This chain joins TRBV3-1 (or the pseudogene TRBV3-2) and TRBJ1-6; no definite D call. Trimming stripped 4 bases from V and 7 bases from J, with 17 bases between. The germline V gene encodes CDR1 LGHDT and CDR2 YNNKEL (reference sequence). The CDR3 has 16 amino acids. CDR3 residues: CASSLFGGSPNSPLHF. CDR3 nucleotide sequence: TGTGCCAGCAGCCTTTTCGGCGGCAGTCCGAATTCACCCCTCCACTTT.

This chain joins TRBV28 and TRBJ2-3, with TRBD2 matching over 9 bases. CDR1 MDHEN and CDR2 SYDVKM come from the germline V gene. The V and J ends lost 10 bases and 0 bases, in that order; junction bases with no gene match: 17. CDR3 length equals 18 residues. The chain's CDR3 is CATTGPPAGGLSTDTQYF. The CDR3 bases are TGTGCCACCACCGGCCCCCCAGCGGGAGGACTTAGCACAGATACGCAGTATTTT.

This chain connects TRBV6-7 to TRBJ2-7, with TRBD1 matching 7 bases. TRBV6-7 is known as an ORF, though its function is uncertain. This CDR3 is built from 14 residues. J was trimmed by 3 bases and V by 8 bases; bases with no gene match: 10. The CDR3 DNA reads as TGTGCCAGCCCCCCGGTGGCAGGGGGCTACGAGCAGTACTTC. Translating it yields CASPPVAGGYEQYF.

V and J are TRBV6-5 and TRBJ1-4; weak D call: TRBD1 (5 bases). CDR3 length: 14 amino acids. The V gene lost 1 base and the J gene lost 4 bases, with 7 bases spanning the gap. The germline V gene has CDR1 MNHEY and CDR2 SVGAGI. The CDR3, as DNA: TGTGCCAGCAGTTACTACAGGAATAATGAAAAACTGTTTTTT. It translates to CASSYYRNNEKLFF.

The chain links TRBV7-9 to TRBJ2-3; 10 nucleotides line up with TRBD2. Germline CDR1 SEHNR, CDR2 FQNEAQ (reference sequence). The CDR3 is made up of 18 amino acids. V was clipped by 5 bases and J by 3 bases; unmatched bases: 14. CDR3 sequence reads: CASSPSPGSGRATDTQYF. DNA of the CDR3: TGTGCCAGCAGCCCTAGCCCGGGAAGCGGGAGGGCAACAGATACGCAGTATTTT. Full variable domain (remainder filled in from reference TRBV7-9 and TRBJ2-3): DTGVSQNPRHKITKRGQNVTFRCDPISEHNRLYWYRQTLGQGPEFLTYFQNEAQLEKSRLLSDRFSAERPKGSFSTLEIQRTEQGDSAMYLCASSPSPGSGRATDTQYFGPGTRLTVL.

This CDR3 reads CASSFDRDGTQYF. The DNA for the CDR3 is TGTGCCAGCAGCTTCGACAGGGATGGGACCCAGTACTTC. The genes are TRBV7-3 and TRBJ2-5, with 7 bases lining up with TRBD1. The CDR3 is 13 amino acids. J lost 7 bases, V lost 3 bases, and 5 bases had no gene match. Germline V CDR1 and CDR2: SGHTA, FQGTGA. The whole variable domain, remainder taken from reference TRBV7-3 and TRBJ2-5, is GAGVSQTPSNKVTEKGKYVELRCDPISGHTALYWYRQSLGQGPEFLIYFQGTGAADDSGLPNDRFFAVRPEGSVSTLKIQRTERGDSAVYLCASSFDRDGTQYFGPGTRLLVL.

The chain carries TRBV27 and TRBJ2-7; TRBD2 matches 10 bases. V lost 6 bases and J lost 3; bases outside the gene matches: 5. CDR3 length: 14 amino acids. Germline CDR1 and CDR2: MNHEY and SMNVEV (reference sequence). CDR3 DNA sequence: TGTGCCAGCAGGCTAGCGGGAGAGTTCTACGAGCAGTACTTC. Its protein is CASRLAGEFYEQYF.

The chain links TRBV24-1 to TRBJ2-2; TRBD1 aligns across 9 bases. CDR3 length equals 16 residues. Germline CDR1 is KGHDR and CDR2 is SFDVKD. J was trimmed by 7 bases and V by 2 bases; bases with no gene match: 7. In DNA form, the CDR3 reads TGTGCCACCAGTGATTGGGGGACAGGGACGAACGGGGAGCTGTTTTTT. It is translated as CATSDWGTGTNGELFF.

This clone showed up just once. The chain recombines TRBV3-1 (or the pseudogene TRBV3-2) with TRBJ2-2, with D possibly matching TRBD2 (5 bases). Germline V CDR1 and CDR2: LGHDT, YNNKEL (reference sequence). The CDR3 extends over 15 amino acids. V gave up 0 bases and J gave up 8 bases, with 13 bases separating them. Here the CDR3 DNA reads TGTGCCAGCAGCCAAGAAGGAAGCGGAGCAGGGGAGCTGTTTTTT. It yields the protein CASSQEGSGAGELFF.

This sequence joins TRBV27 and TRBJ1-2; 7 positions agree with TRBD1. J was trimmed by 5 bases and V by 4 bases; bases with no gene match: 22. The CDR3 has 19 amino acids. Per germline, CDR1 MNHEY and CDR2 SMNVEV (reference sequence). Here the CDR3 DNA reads TGTGCCAGCAGTTCGATATGGCGGGAGGGGGCCCGCCGGGTTTATGGCTACACCTTC. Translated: CASSSIWREGARRVYGYTF.

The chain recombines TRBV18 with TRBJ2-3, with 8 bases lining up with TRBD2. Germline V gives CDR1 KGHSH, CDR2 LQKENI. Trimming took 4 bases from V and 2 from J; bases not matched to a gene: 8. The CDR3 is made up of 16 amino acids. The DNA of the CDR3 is TGTGCCAGCTCACGAACGGCGGGAGGAAACACAGATACGCAGTATTTT. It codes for CASSRTAGGNTDTQYF.

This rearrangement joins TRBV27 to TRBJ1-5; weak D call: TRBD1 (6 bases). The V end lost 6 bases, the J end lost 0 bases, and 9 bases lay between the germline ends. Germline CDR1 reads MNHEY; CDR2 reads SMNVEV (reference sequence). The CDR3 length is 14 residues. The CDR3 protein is CASRPGVSNQPQHF. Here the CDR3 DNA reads TGTGCCAGCAGACCAGGGGTTAGCAATCAGCCCCAGCATTTT.

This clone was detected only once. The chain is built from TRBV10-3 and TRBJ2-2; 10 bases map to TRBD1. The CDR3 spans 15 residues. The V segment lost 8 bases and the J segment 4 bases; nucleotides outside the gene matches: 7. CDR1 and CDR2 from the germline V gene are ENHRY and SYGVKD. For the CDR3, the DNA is TGTGCCATCGCGGCGACAGGGGGCAGCACCGGGGAGCTGTTTTTT. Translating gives CAIAATGGSTGELFF.

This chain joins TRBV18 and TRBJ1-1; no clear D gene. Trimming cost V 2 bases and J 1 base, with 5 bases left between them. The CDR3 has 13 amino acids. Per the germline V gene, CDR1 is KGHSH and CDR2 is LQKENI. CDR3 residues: CASSPSQNTEAFF. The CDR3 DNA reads TGTGCCAGCTCACCATCACAGAACACTGAAGCTTTCTTT.

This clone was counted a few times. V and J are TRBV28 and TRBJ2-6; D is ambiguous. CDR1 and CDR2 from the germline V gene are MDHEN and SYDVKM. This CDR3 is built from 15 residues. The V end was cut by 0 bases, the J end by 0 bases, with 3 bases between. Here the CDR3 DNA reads TGTGCCAGCAGTTTATGGGCCTCTGGGGCCAACGTCCTGACTTTC. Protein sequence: CASSLWASGANVLTF.

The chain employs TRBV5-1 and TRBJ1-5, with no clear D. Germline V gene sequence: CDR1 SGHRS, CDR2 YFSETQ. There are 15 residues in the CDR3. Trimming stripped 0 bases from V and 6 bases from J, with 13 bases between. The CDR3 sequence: CASSLEAGPTQPQHF. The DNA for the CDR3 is TGCGCCAGCAGCTTGGAAGCAGGCCCGACTCAGCCCCAGCATTTT. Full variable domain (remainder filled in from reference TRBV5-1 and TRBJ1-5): KAGVTQTPRYLIKTRGQQVTLSCSPISGHRSVSWYQQTPGQGLQFLFEYFSETQRNKGNFPGRFSGRQFSNSRSEMNVSTLELGDSALYLCASSLEAGPTQPQHFGDGTRLSIL.

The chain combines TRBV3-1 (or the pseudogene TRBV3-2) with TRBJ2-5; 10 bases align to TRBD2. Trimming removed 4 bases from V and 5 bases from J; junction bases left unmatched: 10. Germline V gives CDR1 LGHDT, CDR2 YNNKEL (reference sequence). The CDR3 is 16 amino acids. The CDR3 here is CASSPSGRAVSETQYF. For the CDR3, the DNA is TGTGCCAGCAGCCCCAGCGGGAGGGCCGTTTCGGAGACCCAGTACTTC.

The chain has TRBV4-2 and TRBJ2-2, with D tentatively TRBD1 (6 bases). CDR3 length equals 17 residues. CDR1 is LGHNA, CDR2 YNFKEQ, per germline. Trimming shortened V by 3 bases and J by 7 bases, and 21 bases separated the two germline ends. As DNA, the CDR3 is TGTGCCAGCAGCCAGGAAGTGGTAACGGTACAGGGCGGGGAGCTGTTTTTT. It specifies CASSQEVVTVQGGELFF.

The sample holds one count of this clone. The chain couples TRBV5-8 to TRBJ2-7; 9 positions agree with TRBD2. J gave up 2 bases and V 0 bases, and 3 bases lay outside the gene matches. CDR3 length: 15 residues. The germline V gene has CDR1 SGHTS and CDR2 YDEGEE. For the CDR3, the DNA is TGTGCCAGCAGCTTGGTACTAGCGGGCCCCTACGAGCAGTACTTC. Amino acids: CASSLVLAGPYEQYF.

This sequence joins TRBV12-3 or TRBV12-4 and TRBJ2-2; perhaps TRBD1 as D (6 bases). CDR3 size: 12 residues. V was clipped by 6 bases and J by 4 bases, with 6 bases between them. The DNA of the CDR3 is TGTGCCAGCAGCAGGGGCACCGGGGAGCTGTTTTTT. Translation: CASSRGTGELFF.

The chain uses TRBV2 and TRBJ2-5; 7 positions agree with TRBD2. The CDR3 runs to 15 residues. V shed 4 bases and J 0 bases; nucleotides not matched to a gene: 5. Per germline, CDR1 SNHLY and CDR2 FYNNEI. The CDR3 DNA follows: TGTGCCAGCAGTGTACCAGCGGGGAACCAAGAGACCCAGTACTTC. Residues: CASSVPAGNQETQYF. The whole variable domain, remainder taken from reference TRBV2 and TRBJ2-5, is EPEVTQTPSHQVTQMGQEVILRCVPISNHLYFYWYRQILGQKVEFLVSFYNNEISEKSEIFDDQFSVERPDGSNFTLKIRSTKLEDSAMYFCASSVPAGNQETQYFGPGTRLLVL.

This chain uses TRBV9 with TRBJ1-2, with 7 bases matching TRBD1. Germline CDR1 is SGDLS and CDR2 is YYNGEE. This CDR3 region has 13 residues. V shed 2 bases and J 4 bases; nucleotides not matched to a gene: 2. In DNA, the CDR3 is TGTGCCAGCAGCGTCCAGGGGGGCTATGGCTACACCTTC. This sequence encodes CASSVQGGYGYTF.